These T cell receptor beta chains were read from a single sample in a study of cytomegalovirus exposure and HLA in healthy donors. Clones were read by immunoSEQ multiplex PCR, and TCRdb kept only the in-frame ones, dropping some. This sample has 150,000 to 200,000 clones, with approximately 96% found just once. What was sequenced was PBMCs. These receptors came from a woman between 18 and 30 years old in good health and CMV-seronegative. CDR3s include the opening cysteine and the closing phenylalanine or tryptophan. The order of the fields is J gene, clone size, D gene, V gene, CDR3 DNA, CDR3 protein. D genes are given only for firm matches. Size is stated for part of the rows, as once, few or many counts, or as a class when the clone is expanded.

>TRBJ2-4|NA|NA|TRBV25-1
TGTGCCAGCAGTGAATGGGATCTCGCGAGGGACATTCAGTACTTC
CASSEWDLARDIQYF
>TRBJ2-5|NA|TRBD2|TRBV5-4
TGTGCCAGCAGCGGCGGGGGGGCCGGCAAAGAGACCCAGTACTTC
CASSGGGAGKETQYF
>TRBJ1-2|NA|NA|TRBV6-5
TGTGCCAGCAGTTACAGCGCTAACTATGGCTACACCTTC
CASSYSANYGYTF
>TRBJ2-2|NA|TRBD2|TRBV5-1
TGCGCCAGCAGCTTGCATAGGGGAGGGGACACCGGGGAGCTGTTTTTT
CASSLHRGGDTGELFF
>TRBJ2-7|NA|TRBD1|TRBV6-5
TGTGCCAGCAGTTATGACAGGGGGCATAACGAGCAGTACTTC
CASSYDRGHNEQYF
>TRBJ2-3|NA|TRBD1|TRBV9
TGTGCCAGCAGCGTAGGGGACAGCAGATCAAGCACAGATACGCAGTATTTT
CASSVGDSRSSTDTQYF
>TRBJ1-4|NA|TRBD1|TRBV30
TGTGCCTGGGACAGGGGATACGAAAAACTGTTTTTT
CAWDRGYEKLFF
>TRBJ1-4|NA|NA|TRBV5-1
TGCGCCAGCAGCCCCAGGGGTTTTAATGAAAAACTGTTTTTT
CASSPRGFNEKLFF
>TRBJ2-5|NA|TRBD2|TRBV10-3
TGTGCCATCAGGGGAGGGTTTGGAGAGACCCAGTACTTC
CAIRGGFGETQYF
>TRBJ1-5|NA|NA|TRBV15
TGTGCCACCAGCAGAGTGGAGGGCGGCAATCAGCCCCAGCATTTT
CATSRVEGGNQPQHF
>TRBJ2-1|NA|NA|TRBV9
TGTGCCAGCAGCGCAACGGGGGAAGCCCCCTACAATGAGCAGTTCTTC
CASSATGEAPYNEQFF
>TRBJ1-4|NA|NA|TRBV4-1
TGCGCCAGCAGCCGAGCGACAGGATTTAATGAAAAACTGTTTTTT
CASSRATGFNEKLFF
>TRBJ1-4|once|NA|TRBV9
TGTGCCAGCAGTAGTGAGGGAGCAACTAATGAAAAACTGTTTTTT
CASSSEGATNEKLFF
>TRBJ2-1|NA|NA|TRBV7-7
TGTGCTAGCAGTGGGGGGGGCGGAAATGAGCAGTTCTTC
CASSGGGGNEQFF
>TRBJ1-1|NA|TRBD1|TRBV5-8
TGTGCCAGCAGCTCAAACCGGGACAGGGGGCGTCTGGCGGACACTGAAGCTTTCTTT
CASSSNRDRGRLADTEAFF
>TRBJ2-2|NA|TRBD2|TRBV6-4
TGTGCCAGCAGCGCACTAGCGGTCAACACCGGGGAGCTGTTTTTT
CASSALAVNTGELFF
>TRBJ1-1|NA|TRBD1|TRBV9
TGTGCCAGCAGCTCCCGGACAGGGATGAACACTGAAGCTTTCTTT
CASSSRTGMNTEAFF
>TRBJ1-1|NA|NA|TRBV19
TGTGCCAGTAGTATAGACTCGTGGACAGTGGAAGCTTTCTTT
CASSIDSWTVEAFF
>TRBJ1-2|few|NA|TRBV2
TGTGCCAGCAGTGAATCTGGTAGCTATGGCTACACCTTC
CASSESGSYGYTF
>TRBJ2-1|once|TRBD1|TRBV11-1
TGTGCCAGCAGCTTAGTACAGGGGTCGATCAATGAGCAGTTCTTC
CASSLVQGSINEQFF
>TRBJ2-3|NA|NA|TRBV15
TGTGCCACCAGCAGAGGGCCAGGGCAGCAGACGCAGTATTTT
CATSRGPGQQTQYF
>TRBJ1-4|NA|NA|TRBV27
TGTGCCAGCAGTCTAGGCAGGGGATTCGAGGAAAAACTGTTTTTT
CASSLGRGFEEKLFF
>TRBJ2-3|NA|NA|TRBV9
TGTGCCAGCAGCGTCGAAGAGAGTCTAGGCAATACGCAGTATTTT
CASSVEESLGNTQYF
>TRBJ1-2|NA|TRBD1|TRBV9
TGTGCCAGCAGCATCTCCCCAGGGGGGTGGGATGGCTACACCTTC
CASSISPGGWDGYTF
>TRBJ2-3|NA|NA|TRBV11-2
TGTGCCAGCAGCTCCCCCGCGGGGACAGATACGCAGTATTTT
CASSSPAGTDTQYF
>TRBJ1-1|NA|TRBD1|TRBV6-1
TGTGCCAGCAGCACCGACAGGGGGCTTAACACTGAAGCTTTCTTT
CASSTDRGLNTEAFF
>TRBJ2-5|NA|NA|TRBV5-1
TGCGCCAGCAGCTTCAGTCCGGGCCAAGAGACCCAGTACTTC
CASSFSPGQETQYF
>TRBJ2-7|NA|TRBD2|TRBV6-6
TGTGCCAGCATTCAGACTAGCGGGCGCTACGAGCAGTACTTC
CASIQTSGRYEQYF
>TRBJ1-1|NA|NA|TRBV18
TGTGCCAGCTCACCCCGGGGACTCTTGAACACTGAAGCTTTCTTT
CASSPRGLLNTEAFF
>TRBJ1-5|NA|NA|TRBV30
TGTGCCTGGTCCTCGGGTAGCAATCAGCCCCAGCATTTT
CAWSSGSNQPQHF
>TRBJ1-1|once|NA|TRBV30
TGTGCCTGGAGCGGGGATTTCGGACGGTTGAACACTGAAGCTTTCTTT
CAWSGDFGRLNTEAFF
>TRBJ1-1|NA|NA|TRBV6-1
TGTGCCAGCAGGGAGGGCACTGAAGCTTTCTTT
CASREGTEAFF
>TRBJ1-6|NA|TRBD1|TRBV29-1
TGCAGCGCCCGAACAGGGGACAATTCACCCCTCCACTTT
CSARTGDNSPLHF
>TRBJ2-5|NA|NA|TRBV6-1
TGTGCCAGCAGTGAAAGTCCGGGAACGGGGGAGACCCAGTACTTC
CASSESPGTGETQYF
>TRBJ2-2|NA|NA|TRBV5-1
TGCGCCAGCAGACACACCAGGGGGAACACCGGGGAGCTGTTTTTT
CASRHTRGNTGELFF
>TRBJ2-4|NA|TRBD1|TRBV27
TGTGCCAGCAGTCCTCGGGACAGGATAGTTAGAAACATTCAGTACTTC
CASSPRDRIVRNIQYF
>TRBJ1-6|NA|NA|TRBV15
TGTGCCACCAGCAGAGATAGGGGCGGGACCGCGTATAATTCACCCCTCCACTTT
CATSRDRGGTAYNSPLHF
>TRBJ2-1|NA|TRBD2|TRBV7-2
TGTGCCAGCAGCCGTCCCAAGCGGGGTAGCTCCTACAATGAGCAGTTCTTC
CASSRPKRGSSYNEQFF
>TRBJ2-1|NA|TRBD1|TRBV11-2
TGTGCCAGCAGCTTAGAACGGGACAGGTTCTACAATGAGCAGTTCTTC
CASSLERDRFYNEQFF
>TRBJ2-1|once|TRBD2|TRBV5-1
TGCGCCAGCAGCTTGGCTAGCGGGGCTTACTCCTACAATGAGCAGTTCTTC
CASSLASGAYSYNEQFF
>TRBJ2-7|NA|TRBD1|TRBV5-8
TGTGCCAGCAGCTGGCCGGGACAGGCCTACGAGCAGTACTTC
CASSWPGQAYEQYF
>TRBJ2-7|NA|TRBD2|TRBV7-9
TGTGCCAGCAGCTTGGAGGGACTAGTCTACGAGCAGTACTTC
CASSLEGLVYEQYF
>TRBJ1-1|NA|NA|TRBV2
TGTGCCAGCGGCTCGGGCAGGGGAGACACTGAAGCTTTCTTT
CASGSGRGDTEAFF
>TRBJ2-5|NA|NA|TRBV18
TGTGCCAGCTCACCACTTAAGGGGCCGGCGGAGACCCAGTACTTC
CASSPLKGPAETQYF
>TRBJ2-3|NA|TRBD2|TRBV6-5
TGTGCCAGCAGTTACAGACTAGCGGTTAGCACAGATACGCAGTATTTT
CASSYRLAVSTDTQYF
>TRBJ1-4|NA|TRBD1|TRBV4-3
TGCGCCAGCAGCCAAGATCTGGCAGGGGGTAATGAAAAACTGTTTTTT
CASSQDLAGGNEKLFF
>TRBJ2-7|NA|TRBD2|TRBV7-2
TGTGCCAGCAGCTCACTGACTAGCGGTCCCTACGAGCAGTACTTC
CASSSLTSGPYEQYF
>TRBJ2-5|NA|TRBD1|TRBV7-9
TGTGCCAGCAGCTCACGGGACAGCCAAGAGACCCAGTACTTC
CASSSRDSQETQYF
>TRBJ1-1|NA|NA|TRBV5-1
TGCGCCAGCAGCTTGGACAGACATTCCGGGGACACTGAAGCTTTCTTT
CASSLDRHSGDTEAFF